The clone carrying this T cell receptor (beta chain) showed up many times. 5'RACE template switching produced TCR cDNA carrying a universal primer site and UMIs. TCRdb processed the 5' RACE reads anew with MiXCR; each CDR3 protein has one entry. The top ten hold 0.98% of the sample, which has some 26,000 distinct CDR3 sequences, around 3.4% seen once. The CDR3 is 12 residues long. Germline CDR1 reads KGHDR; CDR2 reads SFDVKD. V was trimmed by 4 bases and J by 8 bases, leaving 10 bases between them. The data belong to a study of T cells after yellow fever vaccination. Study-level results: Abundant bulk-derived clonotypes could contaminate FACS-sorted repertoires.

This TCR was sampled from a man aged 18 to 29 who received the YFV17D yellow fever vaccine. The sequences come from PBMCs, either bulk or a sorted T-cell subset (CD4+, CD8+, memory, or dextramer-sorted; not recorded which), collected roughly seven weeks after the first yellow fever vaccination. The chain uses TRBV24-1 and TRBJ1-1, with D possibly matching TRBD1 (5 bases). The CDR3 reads CATSEGDGEAFF. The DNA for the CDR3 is TGTGCCACCAGTGAGGGGGACGGAGAAGCTTTCTTT.